There are many counts of the clone carrying this TCR beta chain. Antigen unknown. TCR beta CDR3 regions were amplified from RNA transcripts. Researchers ran a first-round RT-PCR on the TCR CDR3 using the HTBI primer set. From the multiplex PCR reads, TCRdb called clonotypes with MiXCR, one entry per CDR3 protein. Of under 350,000 distinct CDR3 sequences listed, around 15% are singletons. Germline V gene data show CDR1 as DFQATT and CDR2 as SNEGSKA (reference sequence). The junction had 4 bases not matched to a gene; V was cut back by 0 bases and J by 3 bases. The CDR3 is 15 residues long. The data originate from a study of T cells in Graves' hyperthyroidism and ophthalmopathy. The study, taken as a whole, reports: Blood also contained most expanded thyroid clonotypes above 0.001. Ophthalmopathy and stable hyperthyroidism were separated by a 13 V-J model.

The origin of this receptor is a woman aged 55-69 years with Graves' ophthalmopathy. V gene TRBV20-1 combines with J gene TRBJ2-5, with TRBD2 matching over 10 bases. The sequenced material came from blood. The CDR3 DNA follows: TGCAGTGCTAGAGACCCAGCGGGAGGGGAAGAGACCCAGTACTTC. Its translation is CSARDPAGGEETQYF.